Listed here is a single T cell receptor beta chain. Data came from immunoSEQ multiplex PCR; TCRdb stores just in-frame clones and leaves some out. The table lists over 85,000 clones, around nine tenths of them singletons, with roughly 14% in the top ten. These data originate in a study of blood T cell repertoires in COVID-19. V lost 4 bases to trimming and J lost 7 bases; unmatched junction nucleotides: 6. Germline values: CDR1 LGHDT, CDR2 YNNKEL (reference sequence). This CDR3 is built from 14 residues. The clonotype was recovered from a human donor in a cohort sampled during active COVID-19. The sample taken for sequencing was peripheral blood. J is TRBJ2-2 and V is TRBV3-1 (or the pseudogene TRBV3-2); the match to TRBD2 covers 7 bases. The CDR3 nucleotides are TGTGCCAGCAGCCCCGGACTAGTCAGCGGGGAGCTGTTTTTT. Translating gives CASSPGLVSGELFF.